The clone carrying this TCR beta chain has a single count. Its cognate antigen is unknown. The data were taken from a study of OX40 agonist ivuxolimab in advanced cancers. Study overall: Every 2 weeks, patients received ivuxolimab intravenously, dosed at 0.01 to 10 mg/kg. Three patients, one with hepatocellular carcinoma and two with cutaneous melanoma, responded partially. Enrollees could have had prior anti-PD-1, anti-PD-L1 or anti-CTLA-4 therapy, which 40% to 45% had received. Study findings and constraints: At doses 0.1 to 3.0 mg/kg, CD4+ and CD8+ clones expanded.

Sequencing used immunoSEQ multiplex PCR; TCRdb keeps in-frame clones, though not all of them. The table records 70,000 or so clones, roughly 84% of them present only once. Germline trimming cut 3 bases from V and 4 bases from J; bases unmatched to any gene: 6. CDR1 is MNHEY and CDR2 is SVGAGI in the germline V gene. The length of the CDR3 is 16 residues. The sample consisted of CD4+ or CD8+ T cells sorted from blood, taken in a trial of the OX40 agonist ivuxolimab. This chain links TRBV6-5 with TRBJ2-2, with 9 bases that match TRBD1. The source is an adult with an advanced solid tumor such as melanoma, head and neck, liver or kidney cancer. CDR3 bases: TGTGCCAGCAGTTATCGGGACAGGGTCGGCACCGGGGAGCTGTTTTTT. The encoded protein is CASSYRDRVGTGELFF.